This TCR beta chain was retrieved from a study of blood T cell repertoires in COVID-19. Study information: From T cells, B-cell-depleted T cells, or PBMCs came the material, which was cDNA or gDNA.

The protocol was immunoSEQ multiplex PCR, while the TCRdb copy is restricted to in-frame clones and leaves out a portion. The sample has roughly 240,000 clones, 65% to 90% seen once. By share of the sample, this clone is medium-sized (0.01 to 0.1%). CDR1 LGHNA and CDR2 YSLEER come from the germline V gene. The V end lost 0 bases, the J end lost 9 bases, and 15 bases lay between the germline ends. This CDR3 spans 16 amino acids. Sequencing was performed on peripheral blood. This rearrangement joins TRBV4-3 to TRBJ1-6, with unresolved D. The clonotype comes from a man aged 35 to 55 who had recovered from COVID-19. As DNA, the CDR3 is TGCGCCAGCAGCCAAGATAGTGCGGGCGAGGGTTCACCCCTCCACTTT. It translates to CASSQDSAGEGSPLHF.